This T cell receptor beta chain was profiled in a study of T cell changes during pregnancy in multiple sclerosis. The table came from immunoSEQ multiplex PCR; TCRdb's copy has only in-frame clones and leaves some out. The sample lists 15,000 to 25,000 clones; 80% to 90% were seen once. V lost 5 bases and J lost 8; bases outside the gene matches: 5. CDR3 length: 13 residues. Germline V gives CDR1 SGHAT, CDR2 FQNNGV. The clonotype originates from a female donor in good health, enrolled as a control in a pregnancy study. Sequencing was performed on CD8+ T cells from peripheral blood mononuclear cells, taken in the second trimester of pregnancy. V usage is TRBV11-2 and J usage is TRBJ2-7; 11 bases line up with TRBD2. The CDR3 DNA sequence: TGTGCCAGCAGCCCCACTAGCGGGGGCAAGCAGTACTTC. This encodes CASSPTSGGKQYF.